This TCR beta chain was sequenced for a study of blood T cell repertoires in COVID-19. For the study at large: Some COVID-19 samples were acute and others convalescent; all came from the United States, Italy and Spain.

Original handling: How many nucleated cells were present was estimated from reference gene primer amplification. Repertoires were generated with immunoSEQ multiplex PCR, while TCRdb's copy carries only in-frame clones and drops some. V and J calls plus clone size are reproduced from that table; the DNA served to infer D and trimming. The table has a few hundred thousand clones, 80% to 90% seen once. Assignment of participants to cohorts was predicated upon participant-reported clinical history. Donors in Cohort 3 who had recovered were those with two negative PCRs, healthcare professional clearance, or resolution of their symptoms. Germline V gene sequence: CDR1 MNHEY, CDR2 SMNVEV (reference sequence). V was shortened by 5 bases and J by 4 bases, with 15 bases between the two germline ends. The CDR3 spans 16 residues.

The clonotype originates from a man younger than 45 who had recovered from COVID-19. This rearrangement joins TRBV27 to TRBJ1-6; D remains ambiguous. Sequencing was done on a sample of PBMCs or T cells enriched from blood (not recorded which). The CDR3 DNA reads as TGTGCCAGCAGTCAAAGACTGCCAGCTTATAATTCACCCCTCCACTTT. As protein: CASSQRLPAYNSPLHF.